The 6 T cell receptor beta chains reported below all come from one sample, sequenced in a study of blood T cell repertoires in COVID-19. Data came from immunoSEQ multiplex PCR; TCRdb stores just in-frame clones and leaves some out. The table lists a few hundred thousand clones, roughly 88% of them singletons, with under 1.5% in the top ten. The sample comprised peripheral blood. These receptor sequences come from an elderly man with acute or convalescent COVID-19.

The rearrangement joins TRBV10-3 to TRBJ1-2; D might be TRBD1 (6 bases). The CDR3 is 15 amino acids. V was cut by 7 bases and J by 0 bases, with 15 bases left in between. Germline V gene lookup returns CDR1 ENHRY and CDR2 SYGVKD. DNA of the CDR3: TGTGCCATCAATCCACAGGGCCTAGCTAACTATGGCTACACCTTC. It yields the protein CAINPQGLANYGYTF.

The rearrangement links TRBV7-2 to TRBJ1-4; D unresolved. This CDR3 contains 13 residues. Germline CDR1 SGHTA, CDR2 FQGNSA. Deletions cut 3 bases from V and 6 bases from J, with 8 bases between. This CDR3 reads CASSFRRDEKLFF. DNA for the CDR3: TGTGCCAGCAGCTTCCGGAGGGATGAAAAACTGTTTTTT.

On this clone: Other DNA sequences within the sample encode an identical CDR3. The V call is TRBV19, the J call TRBJ1-5; no clear D. Germline CDR1 reads LNHDA; CDR2 reads SQIVND (reference sequence). The CDR3 totals 15 residues. V lost 1 base to trimming and J lost 2 bases, with 9 bases between them. In DNA, the CDR3 is TGTGCCAGTAGTATAGGGGAGGCCGGCAATCAGCCCCAGCATTTT. This gives the protein CASSIGEAGNQPQHF.

The rearrangement links TRBV28 to TRBJ2-7, with 9 bases lining up with TRBD1. With V trimmed by 2 bases and J by 6 bases, 8 bases remained unmatched. CDR3 size: 15 residues. Germline lookup yields CDR1 MDHEN and CDR2 SYDVKM. The CDR3 DNA sequence: TGTGCCAGCAGTTTACCCTACGGGACAGGGTTCGAGCAGTACTTC. It encodes CASSLPYGTGFEQYF. Combining the CDR3 with reference TRBV28 and TRBJ2-7 gives the whole variable domain DVKVTQSSRYLVKRTGEKVFLECVQDMDHENMFWYRQDPGLGLRLIYFSYDVKMKEKGDIPEGYSVSREKKERFSLILESASTNQTSMYLCASSLPYGTGFEQYFGPGTRLTVT.

The chain carries TRBV18 and TRBJ2-7; D is perhaps TRBD1 (5 bases). This CDR3 has 14 residues. Germline V gene sequence: CDR1 KGHSH, CDR2 LQKENI. The V end lost 1 base, the J end lost 2 bases, and 9 bases lay between the germline ends. This CDR3 reads CASSPLDSPYEQYF. DNA of the CDR3: TGTGCCAGCTCACCACTCGACAGCCCCTACGAGCAGTACTTC.

CDR3 nucleotides: TGTGCCAGCAGTTCACTTAGCGGGAGTAATGAGCAGTTCTTC. Amino acids: CASSSLSGSNEQFF. The rearrangement uses TRBV27 and TRBJ2-1, with 9 bases that match TRBD2. Germline CDR1 reads MNHEY; CDR2 reads SMNVEV (reference sequence). J lost 7 bases, V lost 4 bases, and 5 bases had no gene match. CDR3 length: 14 amino acids.